One sample yielded the 15 T cell receptor beta chains listed below, sequenced in a study of blood T cell repertoires in COVID-19. This table comes from immunoSEQ multiplex PCR, and its TCRdb copy is limited to in-frame clones, with some not included. The profile shows roughly 60,000 clones, roughly four fifths of them singletons. Material: peripheral blood. The source of these receptors is a man aged 80 or over with acute or convalescent COVID-19.

The chain recombines TRBV5-1 with TRBJ2-5; 9 bases are a match to TRBD2. CDR1 SGHRS and CDR2 YFSETQ come from the germline V gene. The trim removed 0 bases at V and 5 bases at J, leaving 8 bases unmatched. The length of the CDR3 is 16 residues. The DNA of the CDR3 is TGCGCCAGCAGCTTGGGGTCTAGCGGGGTGGAGGAGACCCAGTACTTC. Translated: CASSLGSSGVEETQYF.

The J gene is TRBJ1-1, the V gene TRBV20-1; 10 nucleotides match TRBD1. V shed 3 bases and J 4 bases; nucleotides not matched to a gene: 2. This CDR3 is built from 13 residues. Germline V gives CDR1 DFQATT, CDR2 SNEGSKA (reference sequence). The CDR3 DNA is TGCAGTGCTAGTGGGACAGGGGCCACTGAAGCTTTCTTT. As protein: CSASGTGATEAFF.

The gene calls are TRBV5-1 and TRBJ1-1; a possible D gene is TRBD1 (6 bases). Germline loops: CDR1 SGHRS, CDR2 YFSETQ. This CDR3 region has 15 residues. V was pared by 6 bases and J by 1 base, with 16 bases between. The DNA for the CDR3 is TGCGCCAGCACCGCTACCCCAGGGGCGAACACTGAAGCTTTCTTT. As protein: CASTATPGANTEAFF.

V gene TRBV5-4 combines with J gene TRBJ1-2, with D possibly matching TRBD1 (5 bases). Per the germline V gene, CDR1 is SGHNT and CDR2 is YYREEE (reference sequence). Trimming left V 4 bases short and J 4 bases short, with 11 bases between. The CDR3 consists of 13 residues. The CDR3 reads CASSTRQSYGYTF. The CDR3 DNA follows: TGTGCCAGCAGCACTCGACAGAGCTATGGCTACACCTTC.

The DNA for the CDR3 is TGCAGCGTCTCTTGGGGGGAACACCATGAAGCTTTCTTT. Translated: CSVSWGEHHEAFF. The chain is built from TRBV29-1 and TRBJ1-1; maybe TRBD1 (5 bases). The CDR3 length is 13 residues. The germline CDR1 and CDR2 sequences are SQVTM and ANQGSEA. V lost 6 bases, J lost 7 bases, and 18 bases lay in between.

J is TRBJ2-3 and V is TRBV25-1, with 13 bases identical to TRBD2. Per germline, CDR1 MGHDK and CDR2 SYGVNS. There are 16 residues in the CDR3. Losses at the gene ends were 6 bases for V and 3 bases for J; bases not matched to a gene: 6. The CDR3, as DNA: TGTGCCAGCAGGGGACTAGCGGGGTTGGGTACAGATACGCAGTATTTT. It is translated as CASRGLAGLGTDTQYF.

This chain connects TRBV7-2 to TRBJ2-3, with D tentatively TRBD1 (5 bases). Trimming shortened V by 5 bases and J by 4 bases, and 10 bases separated the two germline ends. The germline CDR1 and CDR2 sequences are SGHTA and FQGNSA. The CDR3 spans 13 residues. The CDR3 region is CASSLTEADTQYF. The CDR3 coding sequence is TGTGCCAGCAGCCTGACAGAGGCAGATACGCAGTATTTT.

The V gene is TRBV12-3 or TRBV12-4, the J gene TRBJ2-3; the D is unclear. This CDR3 region has 13 residues. The V and J ends lost 3 bases and 4 bases respectively, with 8 bases between them. The CDR3 loop is CASSFNQADTQYF. The CDR3 DNA follows: TGTGCCAGCAGTTTTAATCAGGCAGATACGCAGTATTTT.

The CDR3, as DNA: TGTGCCGGTATGGGTCCTAGCGGGGGGCCCACTTCTAGCACAGATACGCAGTATTTT. Translating it yields CAGMGPSGGPTSSTDTQYF. This sequence joins TRBV2 and TRBJ2-3; 11 bases agree with TRBD2. The ends lost 11 bases at V and 0 bases at J; junction bases unmatched: 19. This CDR3 contains 19 residues. Looked up from germline, CDR1 is SNHLY and CDR2 is FYNNEI.

This chain joins TRBV19 and TRBJ1-4; TRBD1 agrees at 7 bases. The junction had 7 bases not matched to a gene; V was cut back by 1 base and J by 8 bases. The CDR3 has 15 residues. The germline V gene has CDR1 LNHDA and CDR2 SQIVND (reference sequence). The CDR3 protein is CASSIAAGGREKLFF. The CDR3 nucleotides are TGTGCCAGTAGTATAGCGGCAGGGGGTAGAGAAAAACTGTTTTTT.

The chain uses TRBV6-5 and TRBJ2-7; 9 bases are a match to TRBD1. Germline V CDR1 and CDR2: MNHEY, SVGAGI. The V gene end was trimmed by 2 bases and the J gene end by 4 bases; junction bases not matched to a gene: 6. There are 15 residues in the CDR3. CDR3 DNA sequence: TGTGCCAGCAGTTACATGGGGACAGGGCGATACGAGCAGTACTTC. Its protein is CASSYMGTGRYEQYF.

The V and J genes are TRBV4-1 and TRBJ1-2; D not resolved. CDR1 and CDR2 (germline): MGHRA, YSYEKL. V dropped 4 bases and J dropped 5 bases, with 11 bases sitting between them. This CDR3 is 13 amino acids long. CDR3 bases: TGCGCCAGCAGCCCCAGTGGGAGATATGGCTACACCTTC. It encodes CASSPSGRYGYTF.

This sequence joins TRBV27 and TRBJ2-5; 9 bases are shared with TRBD1. The ends lost 0 bases at V and 5 bases at J; junction bases unmatched: 4. Per the germline V gene, CDR1 is MNHEY and CDR2 is SMNVEV (reference sequence). The CDR3 consists of 15 residues. CDR3: CASSLSTGGLETQYF. CDR3 nucleotide sequence: TGTGCCAGCAGTTTATCAACAGGGGGCCTGGAGACCCAGTACTTC.

This clone was detected once. V and J are TRBV4-1 and TRBJ1-5, with 7 positions matching TRBD1. Germline assignment: CDR1 MGHRA and CDR2 YSYEKL. Trimming took 1 base from V and 2 from J; bases not matched to a gene: 8. The CDR3 runs to 17 residues. The CDR3 region has the DNA TGCGCCAGCAGCCAAGCCGAGACAGGGTCAGGCAATCAGCCCCAGCATTTT. Residues: CASSQAETGSGNQPQHF.

The chain combines TRBV30 with TRBJ2-5, with TRBD2 as a possible D gene (5 bases). Deletions cut 3 bases from V and 1 base from J, with 9 bases between. The CDR3 is 13 residues long. Germline values: CDR1 GTSNPN, CDR2 SVGIG (reference sequence). CDR3 protein: CAWRGTSQETQYF. Written as DNA, the CDR3 is TGTGCCTGGAGAGGTACTAGCCAAGAGACCCAGTACTTC.